The 28 T cell receptor beta chains below were found in one sample sequenced in a study of shared T cell receptors in the human thymus. The method was immunoSEQ multiplex PCR; TCRdb's version includes in-frame clones alone and lacks a portion of them. The sample consists of more than 550,000 clones, 80% to 90% of them appearing once. These data were also filed under a second study, of human thymus T cells.

Material: thymocytes. These TCRs come from a girl under two years old with a congenital heart defect.

This chain links TRBV7-2 with TRBJ2-7, with D tentatively TRBD2 (5 bases). CDR1 SGHTA and CDR2 FQGNSA come from the germline V gene. Trimming took off 4 bases at V and 6 bases at J, with 10 bases between the two ends. This CDR3 is built from 12 residues. This CDR3 reads CASSWPGSEQYF. The DNA for the CDR3 is TGTGCCAGCAGCTGGCCGGGGTCCGAGCAGTACTTC.

The V call is TRBV28, the J call TRBJ2-1; TRBD1 aligns across 8 bases. The CDR3 totals 14 residues. Losses at the gene ends were 6 bases for V and 8 bases for J; bases not matched to a gene: 9. Per the germline V gene, CDR1 is MDHEN and CDR2 is SYDVKM. As DNA, the CDR3 is TGTGCCAGCAGCTATGGGACAGGAAGGTATGAGCAGTTCTTC. It yields the protein CASSYGTGRYEQFF. The full variable domain, completed using reference TRBV28 and TRBJ2-1, is DVKVTQSSRYLVKRTGEKVFLECVQDMDHENMFWYRQDPGLGLRLIYFSYDVKMKEKGDIPEGYSVSREKKERFSLILESASTNQTSMYLCASSYGTGRYEQFFGPGTRLTVL.

The chain combines TRBV7-8 with TRBJ2-3; 10 bases align to TRBD2. Germline trimming cut 5 bases from V and 7 bases from J; bases unmatched to any gene: 9. CDR1 is SGHVS, CDR2 FQNEAQ, per germline. The CDR3 is 15 amino acids. The CDR3 protein is CASSPRSGGANTQYF. The CDR3 bases are TGTGCCAGCAGCCCCCGAAGCGGGGGGGCGAATACGCAGTATTTT.

The table lists this clone with a few counts. V and J are TRBV18 and TRBJ1-1; possible D gene TRBD1, 6 bases. The CDR3 is 14 residues long. Trimming shortened V by 6 bases and J by 2 bases, and 13 bases separated the two germline ends. Germline lookup yields CDR1 KGHSH and CDR2 LQKENI. Here the CDR3 reads CASSNPRGNTEAFF. Here the CDR3 DNA reads TGTGCCAGCTCTAACCCCAGGGGAAACACTGAAGCTTTCTTT.

The rearrangement uses TRBV4-3 and TRBJ2-1, with D maybe TRBD2 (6 bases). With 0 bases removed from V and 5 bases from J, the gap between germline ends came to 14 bases. Germline V gives CDR1 LGHNA, CDR2 YSLEER. The CDR3 is made up of 16 amino acids. The DNA of the CDR3 is TGCGCCAGCAGCCAAGACCGGGGGATCGTTCACAATGAGCAGTTCTTC. It specifies CASSQDRGIVHNEQFF.

The chain has TRBV6-4 and TRBJ2-2; possibly TRBD2 for D (5 bases). Trimming shortened V by 2 bases and J by 7 bases, and 11 bases separated the two germline ends. Germline values: CDR1 MRHNA, CDR2 SNTAGT. This CDR3 region has 14 residues. CDR3 loop: CASSDRVGLGELFF. The CDR3 DNA is TGTGCCAGCAGTGACAGGGTCGGACTCGGGGAGCTGTTTTTT.

The count of this clone is one. The chain has TRBV5-6 and TRBJ1-1; D ambiguous. V lost 0 bases, J lost 0 bases, and 3 bases lay in between. Germline lookup yields CDR1 SGHDT and CDR2 YYEEEE. The CDR3 consists of 13 residues. CDR3 region: CASSLGVNTEAFF. The CDR3 DNA reads TGTGCCAGCAGCTTGGGAGTGAACACTGAAGCTTTCTTT.

The genes are TRBV10-2 and TRBJ1-1; TRBD1 aligns across 8 bases. The junction had 10 bases not matched to a gene; V was cut back by 3 bases and J by 1 base. This CDR3 contains 17 residues. Germline assignment: CDR1 WSHSY and CDR2 SAAADI. The CDR3 DNA is TGCGCCAGCAGTGAATTACAGGGGGTCGTGGAGAACACTGAAGCTTTCTTT. It yields the protein CASSELQGVVENTEAFF.

The chain employs TRBV2 and TRBJ2-2; TRBD1 might be the D (8 bases). The CDR3 loop spans 17 amino acids. The V end lost 6 bases, the J end lost 3 bases, and 20 bases lay between the germline ends. The germline gives CDR1 SNHLY, CDR2 FYNNEI. The CDR3 nucleotides are TGTGCCAGCAGGCCGGGGGGCAGGGGGCTTGACACCGGGGAGCTGTTTTTT. This sequence encodes CASRPGGRGLDTGELFF.

Only a few counts were recorded for this clone. The genes are TRBV4-3 and TRBJ2-3; D is possibly TRBD1 (8 bases). V lost 2 bases, J lost 2 bases, and 20 bases lay in between. The V gene's germline CDR1 is LGHNA and CDR2 YSLEER. This CDR3 is built from 18 residues. The CDR3 region has the DNA TGCGCCAGCAGCCAAACTCTCCCGGGGGGACAGGTCACAGATACGCAGTATTTT. Translating gives CASSQTLPGGQVTDTQYF.

The chain recombines TRBV7-6 with TRBJ2-1; 11 nucleotides match TRBD2. J gave up 9 bases and V 6 bases, and 13 bases lay outside the gene matches. This CDR3 is built from 16 residues. Germline V CDR1 and CDR2: SGHVS, FNYEAQ. CDR3 DNA sequence: TGTGCCAGCAGTCGATTAGCGGGGGGGCGTTTACTTGAGCAGTTCTTC. Protein sequence: CASSRLAGGRLLEQFF.

The V and J genes are TRBV30 and TRBJ1-1, with D unresolved. Deletions cut 1 base from V and 9 bases from J, with 9 bases between. The CDR3 is 11 residues long. Germline V gene data show CDR1 as GTSNPN and CDR2 as SVGIG (reference sequence). The CDR3: CAWSEIQKAFF. CDR3 bases: TGTGCCTGGAGTGAAATACAGAAAGCTTTCTTT.

The V and J genes are TRBV5-1 and TRBJ1-6; D is uncertain. The CDR3 length is 20 residues. The germline CDR1 and CDR2 sequences are SGHRS and YFSETQ. The V gene lost 0 bases and the J gene lost 0 bases, with 19 bases spanning the gap. The CDR3, as DNA: TGCGCCAGCAGCTTGGCCCCGTGGTCCAGGACTAGCTCCTATAATTCACCCCTCCACTTT. This translates into CASSLAPWSRTSSYNSPLHF.

This clone was seen once. CDR3 in amino acids: CASSIRDSRSPHYGYTF. Here the CDR3 DNA reads TGCGCCAGCAGCATCCGGGACAGCCGTTCCCCTCATTATGGCTACACCTTC. J is TRBJ1-2 and V is TRBV5-1; 7 nucleotides agree with TRBD1. The CDR3 consists of 17 residues. Germline CDR1 and CDR2: SGHRS and YFSETQ. V trimming: 4 bases; J trimming: 5 bases; junction bases outside the gene matches: 17.

The gene calls are TRBV10-3 and TRBJ1-6; TRBD1 aligns across 9 bases. This CDR3 region has 18 residues. Germline CDR1 is ENHRY and CDR2 is SYGVKD. V lost 4 bases, J lost 0 bases, and 7 bases stayed unmatched. The CDR3 nucleotides read TGTGCCATCAGTGCAACAGGGGGCAGGAGCTCCTATAATTCACCCCTCCACTTT. It encodes CAISATGGRSSYNSPLHF.

The chain couples TRBV15 to TRBJ1-5; 10 bases map to TRBD1. Germline V lookup: CDR1 LNHNV, CDR2 YYDKDF (reference sequence). The CDR3 has 22 residues. The J segment lost 4 bases and the V segment lost 0 bases, leaving 21 bases of the junction unmatched. The CDR3 protein is CATSRDYFWLIHDRGRNQPQHF. DNA for the CDR3: TGTGCCACCAGCAGAGATTATTTTTGGCTTATACACGACAGGGGGCGAAATCAGCCCCAGCATTTT.

This chain connects TRBV6-1 to TRBJ2-7; 7 positions agree with TRBD1. With 4 bases clipped from V and 5 bases from J, the junction kept 14 bases outside the gene matches. The CDR3 totals 16 residues. Germline V CDR1 and CDR2: MNHNS, SASEGT. CDR3 in amino acids: CASSVSNRGKVHEQYF. CDR3 DNA sequence: TGTGCCAGCAGTGTTTCCAACAGGGGAAAGGTCCACGAGCAGTACTTC.

This clone has a handful of counts. The gene calls are TRBV5-1 and TRBJ2-5; possibly TRBD2 for D (6 bases). Germline V gene lookup returns CDR1 SGHRS and CDR2 YFSETQ. The V gene lost 4 bases and the J gene lost 5 bases, with 15 bases spanning the gap. The CDR3 covers 14 residues. The CDR3 coding sequence is TGCGCCAGCAGCAAACGCCTGGAGGGGGAGACCCAGTACTTC. Its protein product is CASSKRLEGETQYF.

This clone has a handful of counts. The V gene is TRBV28, the J gene TRBJ1-3; 9 positions agree with TRBD1. The germline CDR1 and CDR2 sequences are MDHEN and SYDVKM. The V segment lost 5 bases and the J segment 3 bases; nucleotides outside the gene matches: 8. The CDR3 has 16 residues. CDR3 amino acids: CASSASQGAGGNTIYF. CDR3 in DNA: TGTGCCAGCAGTGCTTCACAGGGGGCGGGTGGAAACACCATATATTTT.

The CDR3 region is CASSYGNRANTEAFF. CDR3 in DNA: TGTGCCAGCAGTTACGGTAACAGGGCCAACACTGAAGCTTTCTTT. J is TRBJ1-1 and V is TRBV6-6; weak D call: TRBD1 (6 bases). Trimming took 2 bases from V and 2 from J, leaving 12 bases between them. Per the germline V gene, CDR1 is MNHNY and CDR2 is SVGAGI (reference sequence). The CDR3 is 15 amino acids.

This chain uses TRBV19 with TRBJ1-1; D gene ambiguous. CDR1 is LNHDA and CDR2 is SQIVND in the germline V gene (reference sequence). This CDR3 is 16 amino acids long. V shed 7 bases and J shed 11 bases, with 29 bases lying between them. The CDR3 sequence: CASTAEKVSNPLQAFF. The CDR3, as DNA: TGTGCCAGTACAGCGGAAAAGGTATCCAACCCCTTGCAGGCTTTCTTT.

As concerns this clone: Other nucleotide sequences from this sample produce the same CDR3. The CDR3 coding sequence is TGCGCCAGCAGCTTCGGGGGTCGGGAGACCCAGTACTTC. Its protein is CASSFGGRETQYF. The J gene is TRBJ2-5, the V gene TRBV5-1; D might be TRBD2 (6 bases). Germline lookup yields CDR1 SGHRS and CDR2 YFSETQ. V lost 2 bases, J lost 5 bases, and 10 bases lay in between. The CDR3 consists of 13 residues.

Here the CDR3 reads CASTRDTGKFNQPQHF. CDR3 nucleotide sequence: TGTGCCAGCACCCGAGATACAGGGAAGTTCAATCAGCCCCAGCATTTT. The chain recombines TRBV6-6 with TRBJ1-5; weak D call: TRBD1 (6 bases). Germline CDR1 reads MNHNY; CDR2 reads SVGAGI (reference sequence). The V end was cut by 7 bases, the J end by 3 bases, with 19 bases between. This CDR3 is built from 16 residues.

This clone appeared a few times. The chain is built from TRBV27 and TRBJ1-4; D possibly corresponds to TRBD1 (5 bases). This CDR3 comprises 16 residues. V shed 3 bases and J shed 8 bases, with 19 bases lying between them. Germline V gene data show CDR1 as MNHEY and CDR2 as SMNVEV (reference sequence). The CDR3 DNA reads TGTGCCAGCAGTTTCTCGGACGGACACGATGACGAAAAACTGTTTTTT. This encodes CASSFSDGHDDEKLFF.

This chain connects TRBV5-1 to TRBJ2-2, with D perhaps TRBD1 (5 bases). The CDR3 runs to 17 residues. The germline gives CDR1 SGHRS, CDR2 YFSETQ. Between the trimmed V and J ends, which lost 4 bases and 6 bases, there was a span of 22 bases. The CDR3 DNA reads TGCGCCAGCAGCAGGGGCCTTTCCGGACCCCTGGCCGGGGAGCTGTTTTTT. This encodes CASSRGLSGPLAGELFF.

This chain links TRBV5-1 with TRBJ2-7; 8 positions match TRBD1. The CDR3 runs 15 residues. Germline-derived CDR1 and CDR2 are SGHRS and YFSETQ. Trimming at V came to 3 bases and at J to 7 bases, leaving 12 bases not matched to a gene. CDR3 nucleotide sequence: TGCGCCAGCAGCTACGACAGGGGCCCCCGGGGGGAGCAGTACTTC. Its translation is CASSYDRGPRGEQYF.

CDR3 amino acids: CSVVIISGYGYTF. The DNA of the CDR3 is TGCAGCGTTGTTATTATTTCAGGGTATGGCTACACCTTC. The chain joins TRBV29-1 to TRBJ1-2; D may be TRBD1 (5 bases). Trimming pared 4 bases from V and 5 bases from J, leaving 14 bases between. Germline CDR1 is SQVTM and CDR2 is ANQGSEA. CDR3 length: 13 amino acids.

This rearrangement joins TRBV6-1 to TRBJ1-5; TRBD1 is a possible D gene (6 bases). The V gene's germline CDR1 is MNHNS and CDR2 SASEGT. V was shortened by 8 bases and J by 7 bases, with 15 bases between the two germline ends. The CDR3 is 13 amino acids. In DNA, the CDR3 is TGTGCCAGCGAGGACAAGGGGGAGCAGCCCCAGCATTTT. This codes for CASEDKGEQPQHF.